The sequence of this TCR beta chain was determined in a study of sequential checkpoint blockade in melanoma. Study at large: Maintenance nivolumab came after either treatment sequence.

Treatment in this sample: randomized to nivolumab then ipilimumab (arm A) or the reverse (arm B). The protocol was immunoSEQ multiplex PCR, while the TCRdb copy is restricted to in-frame clones and leaves out a portion. The sample contains over 9,000 clones, around 73% of which appear only once. This CDR3 has 14 residues. V lost 4 bases to trimming and J lost 6 bases, with 15 bases between them. Germline loops: CDR1 MGHRA, CDR2 YSYEKL. This TCR was recovered from a human donor with melanoma. The sample here was CD8+ T cells sorted from blood (inferred from file names), taken from a patient given nivolumab and ipilimumab in sequence. The genes are TRBV4-1 and TRBJ1-2, with a tentative D call TRBD1 (5 bases). The CDR3 loop is CASSPPDGGNGYTF. The DNA for the CDR3 is TGCGCCAGCAGCCCCCCGGACGGGGGGAATGGCTACACCTTC.